Below, 21 T cell receptor beta chains from the same sample are listed, as sequenced in a study of long-term antiretroviral therapy in people with HIV. Version v3.0 of the immunoSEQ assay ran at survey level. Method: immunoSEQ multiplex PCR; TCRdb's copy keeps in-frame clones and lacks some. The sample lists 35,000 or so clones, about 88% occurring once. This specimen was unsorted PBMCs, taken roughly 2.8 years before starting antiretroviral therapy. The receptors here all came from a woman in her twenties or thirties with HIV.

In its sample, this clone was seen once. The V gene is TRBV5-4, the J gene TRBJ1-4, with 11 bases aligning to TRBD1. V gave up 4 bases and J gave up 5 bases; unmatched junction bases: 4. The germline V gene has CDR1 SGHNT and CDR2 YYREEE (reference sequence). This CDR3 has 15 amino acids. In DNA, the CDR3 is TGTGCCAGCAGCGAGGGACAGGGGGGGAATGAAAAACTGTTTTTT. Encoded protein: CASSEGQGGNEKLFF.

The rearrangement uses TRBV7-2 and TRBJ2-1; possibly TRBD2 for D (6 bases). The CDR3 is 13 amino acids. Germline V gene lookup returns CDR1 SGHTA and CDR2 FQGNSA. The ends were cut back, 1 base at V and 8 bases at J, with 9 bases in the middle. The CDR3 is CASSLGRGDEQFF. CDR3 in DNA: TGTGCCAGCAGCTTAGGGCGGGGCGATGAGCAGTTCTTC. Full variable domain (missing parts from reference TRBV7-2 and TRBJ2-1): GAGVSQSPSNKVTEKGKDVELRCDPISGHTALYWYRQSLGQGLEFLIYFQGNSAPDKSGLPSDRFSAERTGGSVSTLTIQRTQQEDSAVYLCASSLGRGDEQFFGPGTRLTVL.

The chain has TRBV7-8 and TRBJ1-1; D unresolved. Germline-derived CDR1 and CDR2 are SGHVS and FQNEAQ. Trimming took 5 bases from V and 2 from J, leaving 12 bases between them. The CDR3 runs to 14 residues. CDR3 coding DNA: TGTGCCAGCAGCACCCCGACACTTAACACTGAAGCTTTCTTT. Its protein product is CASSTPTLNTEAFF. The entire variable domain, with the rest obtained from reference TRBV7-8 and TRBJ1-1, is as follows: GAGVSQSPRYKVAKRGQDVALRCDPISGHVSLFWYQQALGQGPEFLTYFQNEAQLDKSGLPSDRFFAERPEGSVSTLKIQRTQQEDSAVYLCASSTPTLNTEAFFGQGTRLTVV.

The chain recombines TRBV5-1 with TRBJ2-7; 7 bases fit TRBD2. CDR3 length: 16 amino acids. Germline CDR1 reads SGHRS; CDR2 reads YFSETQ. J lost 2 bases, V lost 0 bases, and 8 bases had no gene match. In DNA, the CDR3 is TGCGCCAGCAGCTTGGACTTCAGCGGGGCCACCTACGAGCAGTACTTC. Translation: CASSLDFSGATYEQYF.

The chain employs TRBV30 and TRBJ2-5, with 8 bases that match TRBD1. J lost 10 bases, V lost 3 bases, and 10 bases had no gene match. This CDR3 region has 13 residues. The germline gives CDR1 GTSNPN, CDR2 SVGIG (reference sequence). The CDR3 sequence: CAWRGTTGADQYF. CDR3 DNA sequence: TGTGCCTGGAGAGGGACGACAGGGGCGGACCAGTACTTC.

This chain connects TRBV6-1 to TRBJ1-6; D uncertain. The germline V gene has CDR1 MNHNS and CDR2 SASEGT. V was cut by 5 bases and J by 6 bases, with 11 bases left in between. CDR3 size: 14 residues. The CDR3 spells CASSSRAANSPLHF. The CDR3 DNA sequence: TGTGCCAGCAGTTCGCGGGCTGCTAATTCACCCCTCCACTTT.

The chain couples TRBV13 to TRBJ2-6; the D is unclear. Germline V lookup: CDR1 PRHDT, CDR2 FYEKMQ (reference sequence). V was cut by 2 bases and J by 0 bases, with 8 bases left in between. The CDR3 is 16 amino acids. The DNA for the CDR3 is TGTGCCAGCAGCTTATTAAGGTACTCTGGGGCCAACGTCCTGACTTTC. It codes for CASSLLRYSGANVLTF.

The rearrangement joins TRBV19 to TRBJ1-4; 7 positions agree with TRBD1. The CDR3 is 15 residues long. The germline gives CDR1 LNHDA, CDR2 SQIVND (reference sequence). V shed 7 bases, J shed 3 bases, and the junction held 8 bases outside the gene matches. The CDR3: CASTRTGTANEKLFF. The CDR3 coding sequence is TGTGCCAGTACCCGTACCGGGACAGCTAATGAAAAACTGTTTTTT.

The rearrangement joins TRBV7-3 to TRBJ2-1; unclear D gene. V lost 5 bases to trimming and J lost 4 bases, with 12 bases between them. The CDR3 consists of 14 residues. CDR1 SGHTA and CDR2 FQGTGA come from the germline V gene. The CDR3 region has the DNA TGTGCCAGCAGCACGTTTCCGCTATACAATGAGCAGTTCTTC. Amino acid sequence: CASSTFPLYNEQFF. Combining the CDR3 with reference TRBV7-3 and TRBJ2-1 gives the whole variable domain GAGVSQTPSNKVTEKGKYVELRCDPISGHTALYWYRQSLGQGPEFLIYFQGTGAADDSGLPNDRFFAVRPEGSVSTLKIQRTERGDSAVYLCASSTFPLYNEQFFGPGTRLTVL.

V is TRBV11-2 and J is TRBJ2-3, with D perhaps TRBD2 (6 bases). V shed 5 bases and J shed 0 bases, with 24 bases lying between them. The CDR3 length is 19 residues. From germline, CDR1 is SGHAT and CDR2 FQNNGV. In DNA, the CDR3 is TGTGCCAGCAGCCCTCGGGGGAGCCGAACCAAGACTAGCACAGATACGCAGTATTTT. Its protein is CASSPRGSRTKTSTDTQYF.

The rearrangement joins TRBV6-8 to TRBJ2-7; tentative D call: TRBD2 (5 bases). Germline-derived CDR1 and CDR2 are MNHGY and SAAAGT. Trimming took 8 bases from V and 4 from J, leaving 15 bases between them. CDR3 length equals 13 residues. The CDR3 loop is CASPKRGPYEQYF. CDR3 in DNA: TGTGCCAGCCCAAAGAGAGGGCCGTACGAGCAGTACTTC.

The chain uses TRBV6-1 and TRBJ2-1, with D hard to call. V dropped 4 bases and J dropped 1 base, with 5 bases sitting between them. The CDR3 is 13 amino acids. Germline V gene lookup returns CDR1 MNHNS and CDR2 SASEGT. The CDR3 sequence: CASSVISYNEQFF. Written as DNA, the CDR3 is TGTGCCAGCAGTGTAATTTCCTACAATGAGCAGTTCTTC.

CDR3: CASSDNWVYEQYF. CDR3 in DNA: TGCGCCAGCAGTGACAACTGGGTCTACGAGCAGTACTTC. The rearrangement links TRBV10-2 to TRBJ2-7, with D uncertain. The CDR3 sequence is 13 residues long. The V end lost 3 bases, the J end lost 3 bases, and 9 bases lay between the germline ends. The germline V gene has CDR1 WSHSY and CDR2 SAAADI.

The chain carries TRBV5-8 and TRBJ2-1; TRBD1 matches at 8 bases. V lost 3 bases to trimming and J lost 8 bases; unmatched junction nucleotides: 10. This CDR3 spans 15 amino acids. Germline values: CDR1 SGHTS, CDR2 YDEGEE. The CDR3 sequence is CASSSRTGIEDEQFF. The CDR3 nucleotides are TGTGCCAGCAGCTCACGGACAGGGATAGAGGATGAGCAGTTCTTC.

The rearrangement joins TRBV5-1 to TRBJ2-1, with 8 bases lining up with TRBD2. Germline V gene lookup returns CDR1 SGHRS and CDR2 YFSETQ. The CDR3 extends over 14 amino acids. V shed 2 bases and J 8 bases; nucleotides not matched to a gene: 6. This chain's CDR3 is CASSFTAGADEQFF. CDR3 in DNA: TGCGCCAGCAGCTTTACAGCGGGGGCGGATGAGCAGTTCTTC.

The V call is TRBV6-6, the J call TRBJ2-2, with D unresolved. Deletions cut 6 bases from V and 3 bases from J, with 8 bases between. The CDR3 covers 13 residues. Germline-derived CDR1 and CDR2 are MNHNY and SVGAGI (reference sequence). Here the CDR3 DNA reads TGTGCCAGCAGCCTCTCTTACACCGGGGAGCTGTTTTTT. As protein: CASSLSYTGELFF.

A single count supports this clone. The chain couples TRBV29-1 to TRBJ2-1, with D possibly matching TRBD2 (7 bases). The CDR3 runs 15 residues. CDR1 and CDR2 (germline): SQVTM, ANQGSEA. Trimming stripped 7 bases from V and 7 bases from J, with 23 bases between. The CDR3 DNA reads TGCAGCGACTCCGCTTGGGGGGGGCGCAGGAATGAGCAGTTCTTC. Amino acids: CSDSAWGGRRNEQFF.

The rearrangement links TRBV29-1 to TRBJ1-2; 9 nucleotides agree with TRBD1. Trimming took 6 bases from V and 6 from J; bases not matched to a gene: 8. Germline V lookup: CDR1 SQVTM, CDR2 ANQGSEA. The CDR3 totals 13 residues. CDR3 in amino acids: CSVAHRGPDGYTF. Here the CDR3 DNA reads TGCAGCGTCGCTCACAGGGGGCCGGATGGCTACACCTTC.

This chain's CDR3 is CASSPTNGPNYGYTF. The CDR3 nucleotides are TGTGCCAGCTCACCCACTAACGGACCAAACTATGGCTACACCTTC. The rearrangement uses TRBV18 and TRBJ1-2; D remains unclear. Germline lookup yields CDR1 KGHSH and CDR2 LQKENI. V lost 3 bases and J lost 2, with 13 bases in between. The CDR3 loop spans 15 amino acids. Combining the CDR3 with reference TRBV18 and TRBJ1-2 gives the whole variable domain NAGVMQNPRHLVRRRGQEARLRCSPMKGHSHVYWYRQLPEEGLKFMVYLQKENIIDESGMPKERFSAEFPKEGPSILRIQQVVRGDSAAYFCASSPTNGPNYGYTFGSGTRLTVV.

The DNA of the CDR3 is TGTGCCAGTAGTCCCACTAGCGCAGATACGCAGTATTTT. Amino acid sequence: CASSPTSADTQYF. V usage is TRBV19 and J usage is TRBJ2-3; 7 bases agree with TRBD2. Germline V gene lookup returns CDR1 LNHDA and CDR2 SQIVND (reference sequence). The CDR3 sequence is 13 residues long. J gave up 4 bases and V 5 bases, and 3 bases lay outside the gene matches.

This rearrangement joins TRBV27 to TRBJ2-7; the match to TRBD2 covers 7 bases. The CDR3 is made up of 19 amino acids. Germline-derived CDR1 and CDR2 are MNHEY and SMNVEV (reference sequence). The ends lost 11 bases at V and 4 bases at J; junction bases unmatched: 29. CDR3 nucleotides: TGTGCCCCCCCTTCATCCGTGCAGTATACGGGGGGATTCAAATACGAGCAGTACGTC. Encoded protein: CAPPSSVQYTGGFKYEQYV.